These 23 T cell receptor beta chains originate from one sample sequenced in a study of shared clonotypes between healthy human individuals (dated by TCRdb to 2018 to 2021). Library creation used the immunoSEQ multiplex PCR assay. Not all clones reach the TCRdb copy of this immuneACCESS table, which keeps in-frame sequences only. Checked studies attribute under half of the gap to unresolved V genes and leave the rest unexplained. In this sample the table shows some 2,100,000 clones, around 95% of which occur a single time. The leading ten clones occupy roughly 0.13% of the sample. The sample taken for sequencing was naive CD4+ T cells sorted from blood. What the cell subset or site label conveys for this sample: CD45RA+ positively selected. The receptors were sampled from a man aged 18 to 30 in good health.

The chain couples TRBV11-2 to TRBJ2-7, with TRBD1 as a possible D gene (8 bases). Germline V gene sequence: CDR1 SGHAT, CDR2 FQNNGV. Trimming shortened V by 5 bases and J by 6 bases, and 26 bases separated the two germline ends. The CDR3 length is 17 residues. In DNA form, the CDR3 reads TGTGCCAGCAGCCTTCTCCCGGGGGGCCAGGGGGCCGGCGAGCAGTACTTC. Translation gives CASSLLPGGQGAGEQYF.

The chain has TRBV30 and TRBJ1-1; no clear D gene. The CDR3 consists of 14 residues. Per germline, CDR1 GTSNPN and CDR2 SVGIG (reference sequence). The V and J ends lost 4 bases and 0 bases respectively, with 12 bases between them. The CDR3 sequence: CAWNANIMNTEAFF. The CDR3 coding sequence is TGTGCCTGGAACGCGAATATCATGAACACTGAAGCTTTCTTT.

Concerning this clone itself: Other DNA sequences of this sample code for an identical CDR3. The chain joins TRBV28 to TRBJ2-7; D may be TRBD2 (6 bases). Trimming removed 3 bases at V and 6 bases at J, with 6 bases between. Germline values: CDR1 MDHEN, CDR2 SYDVKM. This CDR3 contains 11 residues. CDR3 coding DNA: TGTGCCAGCAGTTTGGGGGGCGAGCAGTACTTC. It codes for CASSLGGEQYF.

Remarks on this clone: Other DNA sequences in the sample encode the same CDR3. The J gene is TRBJ2-7, the V gene TRBV5-6; D is uncertain. CDR3 length equals 11 residues. Germline CDR1 and CDR2: SGHDT and YYEEEE. Trimming took off 2 bases at V and 7 bases at J, with 7 bases between the two ends. The CDR3 region is CASSLYGEQYF. Here the CDR3 DNA reads TGTGCCAGCAGCTTATATGGGGAGCAGTACTTC.

The genes are TRBV13 and TRBJ2-3, with 9 bases lining up with TRBD2. The CDR3 is 16 residues long. The germline CDR1 and CDR2 sequences are PRHDT and FYEKMQ (reference sequence). Germline trimming cut 5 bases from V and 4 bases from J; bases unmatched to any gene: 10. The CDR3 here is CASSPPTAGGPDTQYF. The CDR3 DNA follows: TGTGCCAGCAGCCCCCCCACAGCGGGGGGTCCAGATACGCAGTATTTT.

The chain links TRBV28 to TRBJ1-2, with TRBD1 matching over 9 bases. This CDR3 spans 13 amino acids. CDR1 is MDHEN and CDR2 is SYDVKM in the germline V gene. The V gene end was trimmed by 7 bases and the J gene end by 4 bases; junction bases not matched to a gene: 4. This chain's CDR3 is CASTRDRVYGYTF. CDR3 bases: TGTGCCAGCACTCGGGACAGGGTCTATGGCTACACCTTC.

The chain uses TRBV2 and TRBJ1-1; maybe TRBD1 (6 bases). Germline CDR1 reads SNHLY; CDR2 reads FYNNEI. V was shortened by 1 base and J by 5 bases, with 17 bases between the two germline ends. The CDR3 runs to 16 residues. The CDR3 loop reads CASSEVAIIQGTEAFF. DNA for the CDR3: TGTGCCAGCAGTGAAGTCGCCATTATTCAGGGGACTGAAGCTTTCTTT.

The rearrangement uses TRBV10-3 and TRBJ1-4; D not resolved. CDR1 is ENHRY and CDR2 is SYGVKD in the germline V gene. This CDR3 spans 12 amino acids. The germline V and J ends were trimmed by 10 bases and 8 bases, with 14 bases remaining between them. For the CDR3, the DNA is TGTGCCACCGCTCCGCAAACCGAAAAACTGTTTTTT. Its protein is CATAPQTEKLFF.

The chain is built from TRBV19 and TRBJ1-1; TRBD1 matches 9 bases. Germline-derived CDR1 and CDR2 are LNHDA and SQIVND (reference sequence). The CDR3 is 13 amino acids. With 8 bases clipped from V and 7 bases from J, the junction kept 8 bases outside the gene matches. The CDR3: CASRGQGNVEAFF. The CDR3, as DNA: TGTGCCAGTCGGGGACAGGGAAATGTTGAAGCTTTCTTT.

The chain has TRBV19 and TRBJ1-6; D unclear. Germline V lookup: CDR1 LNHDA, CDR2 SQIVND (reference sequence). V gave up 7 bases and J gave up 8 bases, with 9 bases separating them. The CDR3 contains 12 residues. For the CDR3, the DNA is TGTGCCAGTACCAGTAGGGATTCACCCCTCCACTTT. This codes for CASTSRDSPLHF. The variable domain in full, completed from reference TRBV19 and TRBJ1-6, reads DGGITQSPKYLFRKEGQNVTLSCEQNLNHDAMYWYRQDPGQGLRLIYYSQIVNDFQKGDIAEGYSVSREKKESFPLTVTSAQKNPTAFYLCASTSRDSPLHFGNGTRLTVT.

The chain employs TRBV29-1 and TRBJ1-3; D call uncertain. CDR3 length: 13 residues. The germline V gene encodes CDR1 SQVTM and CDR2 ANQGSEA. V was trimmed by 4 bases and J by 1 base, leaving 8 bases between them. The CDR3 reads CSVAYISGNTIYF. CDR3 DNA: TGCAGCGTTGCCTACATTTCTGGAAACACCATATATTTT. The variable domain in full, completed from reference TRBV29-1 and TRBJ1-3, reads SAVISQKPSRDICQRGTSLTIQCQVDSQVTMMFWYRQQPGQSLTLIATANQGSEATYESGFVIDKFPISRPNLTFSTLTVSNMSPEDSSIYLCSVAYISGNTIYFGEGSWLTVV.

The chain couples TRBV30 to TRBJ2-5; 7 nucleotides match TRBD2. The CDR3 has 15 residues. Germline V gene lookup returns CDR1 GTSNPN and CDR2 SVGIG (reference sequence). V lost 2 bases and J lost 0; bases outside the gene matches: 6. DNA of the CDR3: TGTGCCTGGAGTTTGAGCGGGAAGTACCAAGAGACCCAGTACTTC. It translates to CAWSLSGKYQETQYF.

The V gene is TRBV30, the J gene TRBJ2-7; no clear D. Germline CDR1 and CDR2: GTSNPN and SVGIG (reference sequence). With 2 bases removed from V and 0 bases from J, the gap between germline ends came to 14 bases. The CDR3 consists of 15 residues. Here the CDR3 reads CAWSPMRGPSYEQYF. The CDR3 DNA reads as TGTGCCTGGAGTCCCATGCGTGGGCCCTCCTACGAGCAGTACTTC.

The V call is TRBV30, the J call TRBJ1-5, with D hard to call. This CDR3 has 13 amino acids. Deletions cut 5 bases from V and 2 bases from J, with 10 bases between. CDR1 is GTSNPN, CDR2 SVGIG, per germline (reference sequence). This CDR3 is CAWGRRGNQPQHF. CDR3 bases: TGTGCCTGGGGGAGACGGGGCAATCAGCCCCAGCATTTT.

V is TRBV19 and J is TRBJ1-1; tentative D call: TRBD1 (6 bases). V gave up 3 bases and J gave up 3 bases, with 11 bases separating them. Germline V CDR1 and CDR2: LNHDA, SQIVND (reference sequence). The CDR3 consists of 14 residues. The CDR3 loop is CASSMLQGDTEAFF. CDR3 sequence (DNA): TGTGCCAGTAGTATGTTACAGGGTGACACTGAAGCTTTCTTT.

V is TRBV5-1 and J is TRBJ1-1; perhaps TRBD1 as D (6 bases). The germline gives CDR1 SGHRS, CDR2 YFSETQ. Trimming removed 3 bases from V and 0 bases from J, with 12 bases in between. The CDR3 loop spans 15 amino acids. CDR3 region: CASSSEGGMNTEAFF. CDR3 sequence (DNA): TGCGCCAGCAGCTCGGAGGGGGGTATGAACACTGAAGCTTTCTTT. Combining the CDR3 with reference TRBV5-1 and TRBJ1-1 gives the whole variable domain KAGVTQTPRYLIKTRGQQVTLSCSPISGHRSVSWYQQTPGQGLQFLFEYFSETQRNKGNFPGRFSGRQFSNSRSEMNVSTLELGDSALYLCASSSEGGMNTEAFFGQGTRLTVV.

The chain is built from TRBV5-1 and TRBJ2-7, with 13 bases identical to TRBD2. V was clipped by 7 bases and J by 2 bases; unmatched bases: 3. CDR3 length equals 14 residues. The germline CDR1 and CDR2 sequences are SGHRS and YFSETQ. This CDR3 is CASRGTSGAYEQYF. CDR3 nucleotides: TGCGCCAGCCGCGGGACTAGCGGGGCCTACGAGCAGTACTTC.

The V gene is TRBV27, the J gene TRBJ2-7; TRBD1 might be the D (5 bases). Germline V gives CDR1 MNHEY, CDR2 SMNVEV (reference sequence). The CDR3 totals 14 residues. The V end was cut by 3 bases, the J end by 0 bases, with 9 bases between. CDR3 in DNA: TGTGCCAGCAGTTTGAACAGGTTCTCCTACGAGCAGTACTTC. Amino acids: CASSLNRFSYEQYF.

The chain is built from TRBV28 and TRBJ2-2; no firm D call. CDR3 size: 12 residues. Per the germline V gene, CDR1 is MDHEN and CDR2 is SYDVKM. V lost 3 bases and J 7 bases, leaving 6 bases between the germline ends. CDR3 DNA: TGTGCCAGCAGTTTGTACCGCGGGGAGCTGTTTTTT. Its protein is CASSLYRGELFF. The variable domain in full, completed from reference TRBV28 and TRBJ2-2, reads DVKVTQSSRYLVKRTGEKVFLECVQDMDHENMFWYRQDPGLGLRLIYFSYDVKMKEKGDIPEGYSVSREKKERFSLILESASTNQTSMYLCASSLYRGELFFGEGSRLTVL.

This clone was picked up one time. This chain uses TRBV18 with TRBJ1-4, with a possible D match to TRBD1 (6 bases). The ends were cut back, 6 bases at V and 0 bases at J, with 8 bases in the middle. CDR3 length: 14 residues. Per germline, CDR1 KGHSH and CDR2 LQKENI. This chain's CDR3 is CASSEGATNEKLFF. The CDR3 nucleotides are TGTGCCAGCTCCGAGGGGGCAACTAATGAAAAACTGTTTTTT.

V gene TRBV7-2 combines with J gene TRBJ1-5, with D hard to call. The CDR3 totals 13 residues. CDR1 is SGHTA and CDR2 is FQGNSA in the germline V gene. The V and J ends lost 6 bases and 3 bases respectively, with 9 bases between them. The CDR3 loop is CASSWRANQPQHF. The CDR3 DNA follows: TGTGCCAGCAGTTGGAGGGCCAATCAGCCCCAGCATTTT.

The chain combines TRBV6-5 with TRBJ1-4, with D unresolved. This CDR3 has 14 residues. Between the trimmed V and J ends, which lost 5 bases and 6 bases, there was a span of 13 bases. Germline CDR1 and CDR2: MNHEY and SVGAGI. The CDR3 loop reads CASSPGEVDEKLFF. CDR3 coding DNA: TGTGCCAGCAGTCCGGGAGAAGTGGATGAAAAACTGTTTTTT.

The J gene is TRBJ1-1, the V gene TRBV30; 7 bases are shared with TRBD1. CDR1 is GTSNPN and CDR2 is SVGIG in the germline V gene (reference sequence). J gave up 0 bases and V 5 bases, and 3 bases lay outside the gene matches. There are 13 residues in the CDR3. The CDR3 DNA reads as TGTGCCTGGCGGGACAGTCTGAACACTGAAGCTTTCTTT. Protein product: CAWRDSLNTEAFF.